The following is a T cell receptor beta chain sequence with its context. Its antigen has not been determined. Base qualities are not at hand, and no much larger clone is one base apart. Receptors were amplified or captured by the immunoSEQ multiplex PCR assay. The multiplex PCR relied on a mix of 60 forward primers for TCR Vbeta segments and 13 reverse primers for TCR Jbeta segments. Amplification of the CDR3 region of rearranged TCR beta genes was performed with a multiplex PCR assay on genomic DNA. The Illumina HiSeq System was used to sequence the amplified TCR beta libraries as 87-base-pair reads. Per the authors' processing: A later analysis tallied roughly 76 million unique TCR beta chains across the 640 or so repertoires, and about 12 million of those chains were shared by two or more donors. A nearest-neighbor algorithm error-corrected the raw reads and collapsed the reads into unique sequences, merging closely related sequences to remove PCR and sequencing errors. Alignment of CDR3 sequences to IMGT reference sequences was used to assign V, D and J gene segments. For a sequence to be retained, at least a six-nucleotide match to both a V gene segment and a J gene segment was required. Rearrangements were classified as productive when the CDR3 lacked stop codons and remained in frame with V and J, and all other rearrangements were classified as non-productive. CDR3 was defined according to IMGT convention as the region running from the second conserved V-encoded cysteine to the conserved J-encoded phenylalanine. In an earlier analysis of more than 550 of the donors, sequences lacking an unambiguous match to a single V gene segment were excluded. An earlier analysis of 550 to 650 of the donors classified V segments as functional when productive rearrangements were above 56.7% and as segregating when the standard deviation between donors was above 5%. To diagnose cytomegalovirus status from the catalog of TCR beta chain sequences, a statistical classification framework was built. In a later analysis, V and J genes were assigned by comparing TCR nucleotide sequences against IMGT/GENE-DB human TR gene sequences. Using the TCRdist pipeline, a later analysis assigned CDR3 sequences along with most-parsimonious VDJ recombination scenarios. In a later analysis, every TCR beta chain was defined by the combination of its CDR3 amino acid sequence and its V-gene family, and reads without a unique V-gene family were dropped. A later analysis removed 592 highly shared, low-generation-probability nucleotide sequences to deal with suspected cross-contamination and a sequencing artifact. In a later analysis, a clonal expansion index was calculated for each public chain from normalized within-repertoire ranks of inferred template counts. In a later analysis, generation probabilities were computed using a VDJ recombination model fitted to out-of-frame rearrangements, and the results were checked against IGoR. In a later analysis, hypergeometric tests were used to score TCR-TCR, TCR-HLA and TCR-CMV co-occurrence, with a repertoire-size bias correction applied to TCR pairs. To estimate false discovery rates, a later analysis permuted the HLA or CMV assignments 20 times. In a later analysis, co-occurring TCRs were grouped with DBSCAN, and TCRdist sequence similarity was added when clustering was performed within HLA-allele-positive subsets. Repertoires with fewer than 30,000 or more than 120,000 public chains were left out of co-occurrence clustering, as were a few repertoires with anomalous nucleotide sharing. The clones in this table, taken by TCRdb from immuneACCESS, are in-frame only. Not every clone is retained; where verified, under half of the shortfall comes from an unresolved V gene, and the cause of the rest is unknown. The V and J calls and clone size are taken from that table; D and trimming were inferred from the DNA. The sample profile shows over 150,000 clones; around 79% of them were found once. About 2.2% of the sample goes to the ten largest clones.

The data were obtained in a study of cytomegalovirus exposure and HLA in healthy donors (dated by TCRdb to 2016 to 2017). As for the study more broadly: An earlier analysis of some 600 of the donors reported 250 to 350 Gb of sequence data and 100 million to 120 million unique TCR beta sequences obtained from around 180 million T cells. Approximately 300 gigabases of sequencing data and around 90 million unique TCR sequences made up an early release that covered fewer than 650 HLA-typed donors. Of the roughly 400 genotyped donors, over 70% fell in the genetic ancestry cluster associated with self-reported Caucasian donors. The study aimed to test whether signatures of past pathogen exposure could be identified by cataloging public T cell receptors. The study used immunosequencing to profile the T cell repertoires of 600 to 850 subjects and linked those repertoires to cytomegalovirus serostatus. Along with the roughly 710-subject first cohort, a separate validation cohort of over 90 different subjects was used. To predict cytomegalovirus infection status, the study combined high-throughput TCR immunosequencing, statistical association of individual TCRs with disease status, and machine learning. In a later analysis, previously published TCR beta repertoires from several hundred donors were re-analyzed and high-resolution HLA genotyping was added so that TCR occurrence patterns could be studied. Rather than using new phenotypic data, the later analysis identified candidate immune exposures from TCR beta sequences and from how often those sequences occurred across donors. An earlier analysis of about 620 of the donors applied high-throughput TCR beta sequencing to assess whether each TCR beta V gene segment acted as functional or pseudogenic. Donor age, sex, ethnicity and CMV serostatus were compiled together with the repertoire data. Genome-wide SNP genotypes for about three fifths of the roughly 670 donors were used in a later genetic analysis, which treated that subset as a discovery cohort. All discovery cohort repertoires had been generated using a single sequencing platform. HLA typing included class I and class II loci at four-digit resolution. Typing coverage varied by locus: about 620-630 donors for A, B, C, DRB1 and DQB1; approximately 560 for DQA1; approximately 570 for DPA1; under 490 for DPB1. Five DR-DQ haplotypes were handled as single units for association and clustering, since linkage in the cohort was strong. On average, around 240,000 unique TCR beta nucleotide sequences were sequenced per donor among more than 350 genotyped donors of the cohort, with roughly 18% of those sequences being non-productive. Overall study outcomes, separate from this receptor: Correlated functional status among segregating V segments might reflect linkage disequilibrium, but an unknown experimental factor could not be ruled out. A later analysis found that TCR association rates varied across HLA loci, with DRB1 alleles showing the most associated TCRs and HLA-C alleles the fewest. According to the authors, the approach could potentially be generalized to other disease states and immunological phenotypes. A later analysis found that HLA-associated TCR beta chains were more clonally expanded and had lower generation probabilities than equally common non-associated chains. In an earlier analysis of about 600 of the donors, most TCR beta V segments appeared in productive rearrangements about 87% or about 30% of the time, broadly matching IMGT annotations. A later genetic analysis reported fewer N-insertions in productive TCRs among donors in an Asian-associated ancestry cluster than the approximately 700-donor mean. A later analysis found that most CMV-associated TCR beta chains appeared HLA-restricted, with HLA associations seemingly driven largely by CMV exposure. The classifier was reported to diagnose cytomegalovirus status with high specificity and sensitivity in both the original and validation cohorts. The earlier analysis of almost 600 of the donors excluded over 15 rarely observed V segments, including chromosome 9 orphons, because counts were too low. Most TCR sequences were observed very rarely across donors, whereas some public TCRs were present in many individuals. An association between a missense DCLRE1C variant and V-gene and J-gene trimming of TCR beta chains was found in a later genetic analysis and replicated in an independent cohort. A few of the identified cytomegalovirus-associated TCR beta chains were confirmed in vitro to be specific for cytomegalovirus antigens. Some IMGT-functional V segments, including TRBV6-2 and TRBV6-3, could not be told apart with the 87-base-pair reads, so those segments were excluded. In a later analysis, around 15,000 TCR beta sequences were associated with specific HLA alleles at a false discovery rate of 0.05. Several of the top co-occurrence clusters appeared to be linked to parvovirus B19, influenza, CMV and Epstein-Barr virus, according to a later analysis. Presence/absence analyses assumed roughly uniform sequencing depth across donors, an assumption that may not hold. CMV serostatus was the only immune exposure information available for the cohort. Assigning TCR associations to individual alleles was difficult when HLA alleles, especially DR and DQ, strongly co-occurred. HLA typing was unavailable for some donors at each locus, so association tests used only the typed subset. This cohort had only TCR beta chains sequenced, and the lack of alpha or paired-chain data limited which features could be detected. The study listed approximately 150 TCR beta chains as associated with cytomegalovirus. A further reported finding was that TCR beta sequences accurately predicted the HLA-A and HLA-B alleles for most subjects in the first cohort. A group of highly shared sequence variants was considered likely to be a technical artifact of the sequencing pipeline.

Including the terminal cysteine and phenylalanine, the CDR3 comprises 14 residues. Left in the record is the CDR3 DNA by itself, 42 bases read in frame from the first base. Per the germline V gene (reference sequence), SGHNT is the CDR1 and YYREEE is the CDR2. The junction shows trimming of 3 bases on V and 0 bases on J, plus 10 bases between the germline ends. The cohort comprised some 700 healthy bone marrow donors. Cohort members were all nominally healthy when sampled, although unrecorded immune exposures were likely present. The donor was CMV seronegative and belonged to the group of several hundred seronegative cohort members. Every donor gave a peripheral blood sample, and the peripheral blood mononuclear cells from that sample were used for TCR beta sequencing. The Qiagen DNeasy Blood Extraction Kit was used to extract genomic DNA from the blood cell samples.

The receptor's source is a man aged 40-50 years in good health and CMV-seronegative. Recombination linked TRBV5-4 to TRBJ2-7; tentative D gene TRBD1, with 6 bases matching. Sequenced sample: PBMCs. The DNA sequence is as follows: TGTGCCAGCAGCTCCACACAGGGCTCCTACGAGCAGTACTTC. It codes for CASSSTQGSYEQYF.